One T cell receptor (beta chain) is described in this entry. Its recognized antigen is unknown. There are no base qualities to consult, and no much larger clone falls within one base. The CDR3 runs 17 residues from the cysteine to the phenylalanine. Only the CDR3 DNA stays, 51 bases, in frame from base 1. Here V drops 4 bases and J drops 0 bases, and the junction holds 9 bases not matched to any gene. The sample is drawn from a study of early T cells in non-severe SARS-CoV-2 infection (TCRdb year 2021). Turning to the overall study: TCR sequencing used bulk RNA from unsorted whole blood, so alpha and beta chains could not be paired.

Points the paper makes about the study in general: VDJdb matching was skewed toward anti-spike CD8 responses and likely underestimated virus-specific expansions by missing private and CD4 specificities.

Library preparation employed 5' RACE. TCRdb lists the instrument as NextSeq 500. In the TCR library protocol, unique molecular identifiers were attached to individual cDNA molecules to correct for PCR bias and sequencing error. Both TCR alpha and beta chains were sequenced, and tight co-correlation was observed between alpha and beta sequence abundances in each sample. The original pipeline was this. Decombinator V4 was used to perform V gene, J gene and CDR3 annotation of TCR sequences. TCRs were defined as expanded if a significant change between any two time points was detected under a Poisson model with p below 0.0001. TCR abundances were normalised to the total number of TCRs sequenced per sample and were expressed as counts per million. TRAV1-2 paired with TRAJ12, TRAJ20 or TRAJ33 defined MAIT TCRs, while TRAV10 paired with TRAJ18 defined iNKT TCRs. VDJdb, accessed 1 November 2021, was searched for CMV, EBV and SARS-CoV-2 annotated TCRs, with TCRs annotated for multiple antigens excluded. Clones were called with MiXCR by TCRdb after fastp trimmed the public reads at Q25, and only in-frame beta chains were retained. Rows merge per CDR3 protein into single entries with the most common DNA and genes. Here the V and J calls rest on TCRdb's processing, not on the authors' analysis. The sample includes roughly 51,000 distinct CDR3 sequences, with under 7.5% observed a single time. The biggest ten clones account for 2.8% of the sample.

The study was a case-control design nested within a healthcare worker cohort in London, UK, with weekly nasopharyngeal swab PCR tests and blood sampling. Healthcare workers were enrolled in the week of the UK lockdown, from 23 to 31 March 2020, and were followed every week for up to roughly 16 weeks. The chain employs TRBV12-3 or TRBV12-4 and TRBJ2-1; 7 central nucleotides agree with TRBD2. The clonotype comes from an adult who was a healthcare worker with PCR-confirmed SARS-CoV-2 infection or an uninfected control (not recorded which). Sample: whole blood, taken at baseline. The CDR3 region: CASSYVIRTSSYNEQFF. The DNA sequence reads TGTGCCAGCAGTTACGTAATACGGACTAGCTCCTACAATGAGCAGTTCTTC.